Described below is a single TCR beta chain sequence and its context. What it recognizes is unknown. This sample stems from a study of cytomegalovirus exposure and HLA in healthy donors. Overall study: Earlier findings included 90 million to 120 million unique TCR beta sequences obtained from about 180 million T cells. Findings of the study overall: Reported performance of the classifier showed diagnosis of cytomegalovirus status with high specificity and sensitivity. In a later analysis, V- and J-gene trimming of beta chains associated with a DCLRE1C missense variant, replicated independently.

Trimming took 3 bases from V and 4 from J, leaving 15 bases between them. The CDR3 extends over 15 amino acids. Germline loops: CDR1 MNHEY, CDR2 SMNVEV (reference sequence). The primer mix had 60 Vbeta and 13 Jbeta primers. TCRdb's copy holds only in-frame clones and misses some; the assay was immunoSEQ multiplex PCR. The table shows about 180,000 clones, with about 79% occurring only once. Sequencing used PBMCs. This TCR came from a man in his forties in good health and CMV-seropositive. The chain has TRBV27 and TRBJ1-2; weak D call: TRBD1 (6 bases). CDR3 sequence: CASSLVQGSLYGYTF. CDR3 in DNA: TGTGCCAGCAGTTTGGTACAGGGTTCCCTCTATGGCTACACCTTC.